In its sample, the clone carrying this T cell receptor beta chain was seen once. Original analysis: The authors estimated nucleated cell counts from reference gene primer amplification. The table came from immunoSEQ multiplex PCR; TCRdb's copy has only in-frame clones and leaves some out. The DNA was the basis for D and trimming; V, J and clone size are from that table. Of roughly 390,000 clones listed, 85% are singletons. These data belong to a study of blood T cell repertoires in COVID-19. The CDR3 covers 15 residues. V lost 7 bases to trimming and J lost 2 bases, with 15 bases between them. Germline-derived CDR1 and CDR2 are LNHNV and YYDKDF (reference sequence).

The chain uses TRBV15 and TRBJ1-5; TRBD1 might be the D (5 bases). This TCR came from a woman under 30 with acute or convalescent COVID-19. The material sequenced was peripheral blood. This CDR3 reads CATNSFGRGNQPQHF. The CDR3 DNA reads as TGTGCCACCAACTCATTCGGCAGGGGCAATCAGCCCCAGCATTTT.